Shown below are 31 T cell receptor beta chains from a single sample sequenced in a study of cytomegalovirus exposure and HLA in healthy donors. The PCR ran on 60 Vbeta and 13 Jbeta primers. TCRdb's table, derived via immunoSEQ multiplex PCR, lists solely in-frame clones and lacks some. The sample comprises roughly 190,000 clones, about 80% of which are singletons, and approximately 3.6% rests with the top ten. The sample comprised PBMCs. The source is a man aged 35-49 years in good health and CMV-seropositive.

The chain is built from TRBV7-2 and TRBJ2-7; a possible D gene is TRBD1 (5 bases). The germline CDR1 and CDR2 sequences are SGHTA and FQGNSA. The CDR3 is 15 residues long. Trimming took off 3 bases at V and 4 bases at J, with 16 bases between the two ends. The CDR3 coding sequence is TGTGCCAGCAGCTTCAGGGAAAGTAGGGGTTACGAGCAGTACTTC. It is translated as CASSFRESRGYEQYF.

V is TRBV15 and J is TRBJ2-7, with D possibly being TRBD2 (5 bases). The CDR3 extends over 11 amino acids. Germline CDR1 reads LNHNV; CDR2 reads YYDKDF (reference sequence). V lost 5 bases, J lost 7 bases, and 9 bases lay in between. The DNA of the CDR3 is TGTGCCACCAGCCGGAGGCATGAGCAGTACTTC. As protein: CATSRRHEQYF.

This sequence joins TRBV27 and TRBJ2-1; 7 bases are shared with TRBD2. Germline V CDR1 and CDR2: MNHEY, SMNVEV (reference sequence). This CDR3 comprises 13 residues. V trimming: 2 bases; J trimming: 6 bases; junction bases outside the gene matches: 1. The CDR3 DNA follows: TGTGCCAGCAGTTTAGGGGGGGGCAATGAGCAGTTCTTC. Translation: CASSLGGGNEQFF.

The genes are TRBV5-1 and TRBJ2-1; 8 bases match TRBD2. CDR1 is SGHRS, CDR2 YFSETQ, per germline. There are 15 residues in the CDR3. V was pared by 0 bases and J by 5 bases, with 4 bases of the junction left unmatched. CDR3 amino acids: CASSLAGTRNNEQFF. DNA for the CDR3: TGCGCCAGCAGCTTGGCGGGGACTAGAAACAATGAGCAGTTCTTC.

The V and J genes are TRBV10-3 and TRBJ1-1, with D possibly matching TRBD1 (5 bases). This CDR3 has 12 amino acids. CDR1 and CDR2 (germline): ENHRY, SYGVKD. The V gene lost 10 bases and the J gene lost 3 bases, with 12 bases spanning the gap. CDR3 nucleotide sequence: TGTGCCACCCAGGGTATTGACACTGAAGCTTTCTTT. Translation gives CATQGIDTEAFF.

This sequence joins TRBV7-6 and TRBJ2-7; a weak D match, TRBD1 (5 bases). Germline V gene data show CDR1 as SGHVS and CDR2 as FNYEAQ. Trimming cost V 5 bases and J 4 bases, with 12 bases left between them. The CDR3 is made up of 13 amino acids. The CDR3 loop is CASSTDSGYEQYF. CDR3 nucleotide sequence: TGTGCCAGCAGCACCGACAGTGGGTACGAGCAGTACTTC. The entire variable domain, with the rest obtained from reference TRBV7-6 and TRBJ2-7, is as follows: GAGVSQSPRYKVTKRGQDVALRCDPISGHVSLYWYRQALGQGPEFLTYFNYEAQQDKSGLPNDRFSAERPEGSISTLTIQRTEQRDSAMYRCASSTDSGYEQYFGPGTRLTVT.

The V and J genes are TRBV9 and TRBJ2-7; D might be TRBD1 (5 bases). Trimming cost V 0 bases and J 2 bases, with 15 bases left between them. The germline CDR1 and CDR2 sequences are SGDLS and YYNGEE. The CDR3 has 16 residues. The CDR3 is CASSVEPGSLAYEQYF. As DNA, the CDR3 is TGTGCCAGCAGCGTAGAACCAGGGTCGCTGGCCTACGAGCAGTACTTC.

This chain connects TRBV29-1 to TRBJ1-1; D is uncertain. The CDR3 is 13 amino acids. Germline loops: CDR1 SQVTM, CDR2 ANQGSEA. Trimming left V 7 bases short and J 4 bases short, with 16 bases between. CDR3 nucleotide sequence: TGCAGCGCCGGAGGACGGGTGGGCACTGAAGCTTTCTTT. It translates to CSAGGRVGTEAFF.

This sequence joins TRBV15 and TRBJ2-7; a weak D match, TRBD2 (6 bases). The CDR3 runs 13 residues. The V end lost 8 bases, the J end lost 2 bases, and 13 bases lay between the germline ends. Germline CDR1 LNHNV, CDR2 YYDKDF (reference sequence). The CDR3 DNA is TGTGCCACCCTCTGGAGGGCCGCCTACGAGCAGTACTTC. Translating it yields CATLWRAAYEQYF.

This clone was recorded only once. The V call is TRBV5-1, the J call TRBJ1-2, with 8 bases fitting TRBD1. Germline CDR1 reads SGHRS; CDR2 reads YFSETQ. Trimming took 2 bases from V and 8 from J; bases not matched to a gene: 11. The CDR3 loop spans 15 amino acids. This CDR3 reads CASSFGQGGEEGYTF. The CDR3 bases are TGCGCCAGCAGCTTTGGACAGGGAGGTGAGGAGGGCTACACCTTC. Complete variable domain (other parts from reference TRBV5-1 and TRBJ1-2): KAGVTQTPRYLIKTRGQQVTLSCSPISGHRSVSWYQQTPGQGLQFLFEYFSETQRNKGNFPGRFSGRQFSNSRSEMNVSTLELGDSALYLCASSFGQGGEEGYTFGSGTRLTVV.

V is TRBV7-9 and J is TRBJ2-7, with D possibly TRBD1 on 7 matching bases. Germline CDR1 reads SEHNR; CDR2 reads FQNEAQ (reference sequence). The CDR3 contains 16 residues. V was shortened by 5 bases and J by 3 bases, with 20 bases between the two germline ends. The CDR3 DNA is TGTGCCAGCAGCCCAACCCCCGGCGGGACAGACTACGAGCAGTACTTC. Translating gives CASSPTPGGTDYEQYF.

The gene calls are TRBV7-9 and TRBJ2-5; 11 nucleotides line up with TRBD1. The tail of the sequence fits TRBJ2-7 better, so the J call may be wrong. The CDR3 contains 15 residues. Germline-derived CDR1 and CDR2 are SEHNR and FQNEAQ (reference sequence). The CDR3 nucleotides are TGTGCCAGCAGCCCCCGGGACAGGGGGGGCCACGAGCAGTACTTC. The encoded protein is CASSPRDRGGHEQYF.

This chain connects TRBV27 to TRBJ2-7; TRBD1 aligns across 9 bases. CDR3 length: 14 amino acids. The junction had 2 bases not matched to a gene; V was cut back by 5 bases and J by 0 bases. Germline loops: CDR1 MNHEY, CDR2 SMNVEV (reference sequence). In DNA form, the CDR3 reads TGTGCCAGCAGTAGGACAGGGGCCTCCTACGAGCAGTACTTC. Residues: CASSRTGASYEQYF.

The V call is TRBV7-2, the J call TRBJ2-7; 7 nucleotides agree with TRBD2. Germline lookup yields CDR1 SGHTA and CDR2 FQGNSA. The CDR3 extends over 14 amino acids. The trim removed 5 bases at V and 0 bases at J, leaving 4 bases unmatched. CDR3 amino acids: CASSAGGSSYEQYF. The CDR3 DNA reads TGTGCCAGCAGCGCCGGGGGGAGCTCCTACGAGCAGTACTTC.

With respect to this clone: One end of the junction does not line up with germline, which may come from a read error. The chain couples TRBV4-1 to TRBJ1-5, with D perhaps matching TRBD1 (5 bases). CDR1 is MGHRA and CDR2 is YSYEKL in the germline V gene. This CDR3 is built from 15 residues. CDR3 sequence: CASSQARVDNQPQHF. The CDR3 coding sequence is TGTGCCAGCAGCCAAGCCAGGGTGGACAATCAGCCCCAGCATTTT.

This chain uses TRBV4-1 with TRBJ1-2; D is uncertain. CDR3 length equals 14 residues. Looked up from germline, CDR1 is MGHRA and CDR2 is YSYEKL. With 1 base removed from V and 3 bases from J, the gap between germline ends came to 9 bases. The CDR3 DNA sequence: TGCGCCAGCAGCCAAGTCCCAGGCGACTATGGCTACACCTTC. This codes for CASSQVPGDYGYTF.

Only a few counts were recorded for this clone. V gene TRBV5-1 combines with J gene TRBJ2-7; D is unclear. V lost 2 bases, J lost 0 bases, and 6 bases lay in between. The CDR3 is made up of 13 amino acids. The germline CDR1 and CDR2 sequences are SGHRS and YFSETQ. This CDR3 is CASSFHTSYEQYF. In DNA form, the CDR3 reads TGCGCCAGCAGCTTCCACACCTCCTACGAGCAGTACTTC. Filled out from reference TRBV5-1 and TRBJ2-7, the complete variable domain reads KAGVTQTPRYLIKTRGQQVTLSCSPISGHRSVSWYQQTPGQGLQFLFEYFSETQRNKGNFPGRFSGRQFSNSRSEMNVSTLELGDSALYLCASSFHTSYEQYFGPGTRLTVT.

The V call is TRBV9, the J call TRBJ2-2; 11 nucleotides agree with TRBD2. With 0 bases clipped from V and 3 bases from J, the junction kept 1 base outside the gene matches. CDR3 length: 16 amino acids. Germline V gene lookup returns CDR1 SGDLS and CDR2 YYNGEE. The CDR3 region has the DNA TGTGCCAGCAGCGTAGAACTAGCGGGGGACACCGGGGAGCTGTTTTTT. Its protein is CASSVELAGDTGELFF. Full variable domain (remainder filled in from reference TRBV9 and TRBJ2-2): DSGVTQTPKHLITATGQRVTLRCSPRSGDLSVYWYQQSLDQGLQFLIQYYNGEERAKGNILERFSAQQFPDLHSELNLSSLELGDSALYFCASSVELAGDTGELFFGEGSRLTVL.

About this clone itself: One junction end does not reproduce the germline sequence, and a read error may be involved. The gene calls are TRBV7-9 and TRBJ2-7; tentative D call: TRBD2 (7 bases). This CDR3 region has 15 residues. Per germline, CDR1 SEHNR and CDR2 FQNEAQ (reference sequence). CDR3: CSSFFGEGGAYEQYF. CDR3 DNA sequence: TGTTCCAGTTTTTTCGGGGAGGGGGGGGCCTACGAGCAGTACTTC.

In this sample, this clone turned up a few times. The V call is TRBV7-9, the J call TRBJ2-6; no firm D call. Trimming took 0 bases from V and 0 from J, leaving 9 bases between them. The CDR3 consists of 17 residues. Germline CDR1 and CDR2: SEHNR and FQNEAQ (reference sequence). The CDR3 protein is CASSLAFDSSGANVLTF. CDR3 DNA: TGTGCCAGCAGCTTAGCTTTCGATAGCTCTGGGGCCAACGTCCTGACTTTC.

This chain joins TRBV28 and TRBJ1-1; 7 bases are a match to TRBD1. Germline CDR1 is MDHEN and CDR2 is SYDVKM. The CDR3 contains 15 residues. J was trimmed by 3 bases and V by 6 bases; bases with no gene match: 10. CDR3 residues: CASRETGKSHTEAFF. CDR3 sequence (DNA): TGTGCCAGCAGGGAGACAGGGAAGTCTCACACTGAAGCTTTCTTT. Complete variable domain (other parts from reference TRBV28 and TRBJ1-1): DVKVTQSSRYLVKRTGEKVFLECVQDMDHENMFWYRQDPGLGLRLIYFSYDVKMKEKGDIPEGYSVSREKKERFSLILESASTNQTSMYLCASRETGKSHTEAFFGQGTRLTVV.

This clone was observed a single time. This chain connects TRBV7-2 to TRBJ2-3, with 7 nucleotides matching TRBD2. Trimming removed 5 bases from V and 3 bases from J; junction bases left unmatched: 11. The CDR3 contains 16 residues. Germline values: CDR1 SGHTA, CDR2 FQGNSA. The CDR3, as DNA: TGTGCCAGCAGCCCCGGGTGGACTAGTCTAACAGATACGCAGTATTTT. Translation gives CASSPGWTSLTDTQYF.

On this clone itself: A junction end diverges from the germline sequence, so it may reflect a read error. The chain is built from TRBV4-2 and TRBJ1-3, with a tentative D call TRBD1 (5 bases). Germline values: CDR1 LGHNA, CDR2 YNFKEQ. The CDR3 contains 15 residues. CDR3 region: CASSQEATGGNTIHF. CDR3 coding DNA: TGTGCCAGCAGCCAAGAAGCAACAGGCGGAAACACCATACATTTT.

This chain connects TRBV20-1 to TRBJ1-2, with a tentative D call TRBD1 (5 bases). V was pared by 4 bases and J by 4 bases, with 7 bases between. The CDR3 has 11 residues. Per germline, CDR1 DFQATT and CDR2 SNEGSKA (reference sequence). In DNA, the CDR3 is TGCAGTGCTACGGGGGTCTATGGCTACACCTTC. This gives the protein CSATGVYGYTF.

V usage is TRBV18 and J usage is TRBJ2-7; 10 positions agree with TRBD1. In germline, CDR1 is KGHSH, CDR2 LQKENI. Unmatched junction bases numbered 10, after V lost 6 bases and J lost 2 bases. The CDR3 is made up of 16 amino acids. CDR3 sequence reads: CASSPPGQGPPYEQYF. The DNA of the CDR3 is TGTGCCAGCTCCCCCCCGGGACAGGGGCCGCCCTACGAGCAGTACTTC.

This clone appeared a few times. The chain employs TRBV5-1 and TRBJ1-5, with a tentative D call TRBD1 (6 bases). Germline values: CDR1 SGHRS, CDR2 YFSETQ. V was cut by 0 bases and J by 7 bases, with 14 bases left in between. This CDR3 spans 15 amino acids. DNA for the CDR3: TGCGCCAGCAGCTTGGGGCCAGGGGCGCAACAGCCCCAGCATTTT. Translation gives CASSLGPGAQQPQHF.

The chain has TRBV10-3 and TRBJ2-7, with 14 bases fitting TRBD2. Germline V CDR1 and CDR2: ENHRY, SYGVKD. The CDR3 loop spans 16 amino acids. After removal of 0 bases from V and 4 bases from J, the junction contained 2 bases not matched to a gene. The CDR3 loop reads CAISESGTSGGYEQYF. The CDR3 coding sequence is TGTGCCATCAGTGAGTCTGGGACTAGCGGGGGTTACGAGCAGTACTTC.

Here the CDR3 reads CASRFASGGVEQFF. The CDR3 DNA reads as TGTGCAAGTCGCTTCGCTAGCGGGGGGGTTGAGCAGTTCTTC. The chain joins TRBV12-2 to TRBJ2-1; no DNA check was done on the table's D call, TRBD2. TRBV12-2 is described as a pseudogene. CDR3 length equals 14 residues.

This clone was seen a few times. The chain links TRBV9 to TRBJ2-5, with D possibly being TRBD2 (5 bases). Germline lookup yields CDR1 SGDLS and CDR2 YYNGEE. The CDR3 has 14 residues. Trimming took 3 bases from V and 1 from J, leaving 10 bases between them. Here the CDR3 DNA reads TGTGCCAGCAGCGGAGGGATTTTCCAAGAGACCCAGTACTTC. It yields the protein CASSGGIFQETQYF.

V usage is TRBV7-9 and J usage is TRBJ1-3; possible D gene TRBD1, 5 bases. With 4 bases removed from V and 6 bases from J, the gap between germline ends came to 13 bases. Germline V CDR1 and CDR2: SEHNR, FQNEAQ (reference sequence). The CDR3 spans 14 residues. This chain's CDR3 is CASSSYTGENTIYF. CDR3 DNA sequence: TGTGCCAGCAGCTCATACACGGGGGAAAACACCATATATTTT.

V and J are TRBV28 and TRBJ1-5; 8 bases line up with TRBD1. V shed 2 bases, J shed 1 base, and the junction held 7 bases outside the gene matches. Germline CDR1 MDHEN, CDR2 SYDVKM. The length of the CDR3 is 17 residues. The CDR3 DNA follows: TGTGCCAGCAGTTTAACCCAGGACAGGGTCAGCAATCAGCCCCAGCATTTT. Translation gives CASSLTQDRVSNQPQHF.